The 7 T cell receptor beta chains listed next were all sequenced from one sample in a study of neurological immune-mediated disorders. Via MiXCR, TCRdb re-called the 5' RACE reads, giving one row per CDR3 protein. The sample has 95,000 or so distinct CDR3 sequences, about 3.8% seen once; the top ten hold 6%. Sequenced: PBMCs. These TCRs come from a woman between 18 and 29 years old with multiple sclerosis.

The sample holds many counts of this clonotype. CDR3 protein: CASSEGLAGGLYNEQFF. The CDR3 region has the DNA TGTGCCAGCAGCGAGGGACTAGCGGGGGGTCTGTACAATGAGCAGTTCTTC. The chain couples TRBV9 to TRBJ2-1, with 15 bases lining up with TRBD2. Per germline, CDR1 SGDLS and CDR2 YYNGEE. The CDR3 sequence is 17 residues long. V dropped 3 bases and J dropped 4; count of bases not matched to a gene: 5.

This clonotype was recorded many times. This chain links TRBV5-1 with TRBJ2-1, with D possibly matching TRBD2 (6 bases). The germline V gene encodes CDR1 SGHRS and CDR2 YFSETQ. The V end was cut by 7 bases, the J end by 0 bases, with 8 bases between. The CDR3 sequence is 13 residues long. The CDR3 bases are TGCGCCAGCCACGGGGGCTCCTACAATGAGCAGTTCTTC. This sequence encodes CASHGGSYNEQFF.

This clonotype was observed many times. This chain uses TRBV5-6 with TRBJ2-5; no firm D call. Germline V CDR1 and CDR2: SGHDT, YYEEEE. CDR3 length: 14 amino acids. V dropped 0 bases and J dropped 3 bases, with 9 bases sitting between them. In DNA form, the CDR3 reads TGTGCCAGCAGCTTGGGTGGCAGAGAAGAGACCCAGTACTTC. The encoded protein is CASSLGGREETQYF. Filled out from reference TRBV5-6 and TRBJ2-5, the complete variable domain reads DAGVTQSPTHLIKTRGQQVTLRCSPKSGHDTVSWYQQALGQGPQFIFQYYEEEERQRGNFPDRFSGHQFPNYSSELNVNALLLGDSALYLCASSLGGREETQYFGPGTRLLVL.

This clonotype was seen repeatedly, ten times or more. CDR3 DNA: TGTGCCAGCAGAGAAAGCAATCAGCCCCAGCATTTT. Protein: CASRESNQPQHF. The V call is TRBV6-6, the J call TRBJ1-5; unclear D gene. The germline CDR1 and CDR2 sequences are MNHNY and SVGAGI (reference sequence). The CDR3 contains 12 residues. V gave up 6 bases and J gave up 1 base, with 4 bases separating them.

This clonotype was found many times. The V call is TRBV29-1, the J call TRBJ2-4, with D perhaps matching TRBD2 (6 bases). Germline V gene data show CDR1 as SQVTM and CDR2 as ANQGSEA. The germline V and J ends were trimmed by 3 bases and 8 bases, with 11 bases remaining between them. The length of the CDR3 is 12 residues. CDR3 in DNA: TGCAGCGTTGATGGAGGGTTCGACATTCAGTACTTC. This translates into CSVDGGFDIQYF.

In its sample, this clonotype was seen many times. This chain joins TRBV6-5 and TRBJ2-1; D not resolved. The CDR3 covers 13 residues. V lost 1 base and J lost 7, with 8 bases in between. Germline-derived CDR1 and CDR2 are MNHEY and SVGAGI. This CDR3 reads CASSYLGSNEQFF. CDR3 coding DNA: TGTGCCAGCAGTTACTTGGGGTCAAATGAGCAGTTCTTC.

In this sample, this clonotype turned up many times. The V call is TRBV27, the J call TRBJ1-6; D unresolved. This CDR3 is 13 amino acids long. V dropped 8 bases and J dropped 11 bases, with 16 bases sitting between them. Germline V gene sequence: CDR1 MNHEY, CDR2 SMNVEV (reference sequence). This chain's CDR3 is CASADALGTPLHF. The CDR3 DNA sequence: TGTGCCAGCGCGGACGCGTTGGGGACACCCCTCCACTTT.